The T cell receptor (beta chain) under discussion was sequenced for a study of blood T cells in healthy people across ages. In this sample, this clonotype turned up a few times. This may come from a read error, since a much larger clone is one base off. Through a sample-barcoded 5' primer and a J-beta primer mix, a second PCR was run for roughly 7 to 11 cycles. TCRdb recomputed calls from the 5' RACE reads with MiXCR, one row per CDR3 protein. Of more than 650,000 distinct CDR3 sequences in the sample, roughly 25% were seen once. Germline V gene data show CDR1 as SGDLS and CDR2 as YYNGEE. The CDR3 covers 16 residues. These data are also associated with another study on T cells of mothers and their children.

The TCR sequence derives from a boy younger than 18 in good health. This chain links TRBV9 with TRBJ2-6; tentative D call: TRBD1 (6 bases). Sequencing input: blood. CDR3 loop: CASSATGYLGANALTF. The DNA of the CDR3 is TGTGCCAGCAGCGCCACAGGGTACCTCGGGGCCAACGCCCTGACTTTC.